This note documents a single T cell receptor (beta chain) sequence. Its antigen is unidentified. TCRdb re-called the multiplex PCR reads through MiXCR, storing one row per CDR3 protein. Of about 12,000 distinct CDR3 sequences detected, roughly 35% appear once; the ten largest clones hold about 15%. This sample is part of a study of breast tumors, draining lymph nodes, adjacent tissues. Study results and limitations: Most tumor T cells seemingly derive from lymph node, then expand in tumor. Compared with lymph nodes, tumors were less diverse; compared with nontumor tissue, more. That most tumor T cells come from lymph nodes remained unproven. Compared with basal-like, luminal-like tumors shared significantly more repertoire with nontumor tissue.

The ends were cut back, 0 bases at V and 4 bases at J, with 10 bases in the middle. This CDR3 region has 13 residues. Germline V gene lookup returns CDR1 GTSNPN and CDR2 SVGIG (reference sequence). The V call is TRBV30, the J call TRBJ2-7; unclear D gene. The sequence was collected from a female donor with breast cancer. Some clones in this sample may be carry-over from other donors' samples. Input material: breast tumor tissue. CDR3 DNA: TGTGCCTGGAGTGTACTTGCGGATTACGAGCAGTACTTC. This codes for CAWSVLADYEQYF.